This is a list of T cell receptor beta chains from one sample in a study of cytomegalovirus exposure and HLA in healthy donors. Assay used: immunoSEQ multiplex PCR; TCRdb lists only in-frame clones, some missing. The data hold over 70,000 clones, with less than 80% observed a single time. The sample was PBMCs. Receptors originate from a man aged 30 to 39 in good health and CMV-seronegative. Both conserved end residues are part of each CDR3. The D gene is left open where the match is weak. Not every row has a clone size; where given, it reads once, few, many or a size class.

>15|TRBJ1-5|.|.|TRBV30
CAWSVRSGTNQPPHF
TGTGCCTGGAGTGTACGATCAGGAACAAATCAGCCCCCGCATTTT
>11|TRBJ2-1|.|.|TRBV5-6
CASSFLGDTVF
TGTGCCAGCAGCTTCTTGGGAGACACGGTCTTC
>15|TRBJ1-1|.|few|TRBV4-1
CASSQVGAQGPEAFF
TGCGCCAGCAGCCAAGTGGGGGCCCAGGGCCCTGAAGCTTTCTTT
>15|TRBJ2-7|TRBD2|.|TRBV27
CASSAVSGSSYEQYF
TGTGCCAGCAGTGCGGTTAGCGGGAGCTCCTACGAGCAGTACTTC
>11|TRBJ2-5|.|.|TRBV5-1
CASSLQETQYF
TGCGCCAGCAGCCTGCAAGAGACCCAGTACTTC
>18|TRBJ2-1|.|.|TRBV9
CASSVATHGRSSYNEQFF
TGTGCCAGCAGCGTAGCTACGCACGGTAGGAGCTCCTACAATGAGCAGTTCTTC
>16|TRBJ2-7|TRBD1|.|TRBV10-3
CAISESGGQGAYEQYF
TGTGCCATCAGTGAGTCGGGGGGACAGGGGGCCTACGAGCAGTACTTC
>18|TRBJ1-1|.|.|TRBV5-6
CASTRGESEPVMNTEAFF
TGTGCCAGTACCCGGGGTGAGTCAGAACCCGTCATGAACACTGAAGCTTTCTTT
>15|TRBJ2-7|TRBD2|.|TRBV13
CASSIGTSGIGEQYF
TGTGCCAGCAGCATCGGGACTAGCGGGATTGGTGAGCAGTACTTC
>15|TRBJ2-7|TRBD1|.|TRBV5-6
CASSTLGTGVYEQYF
TGTGCCAGCTCAACCTTGGGGACAGGAGTCTACGAGCAGTACTTC
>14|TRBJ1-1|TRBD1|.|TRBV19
CASSAGQGVSEAFF
TGTGCCAGTAGTGCGGGACAGGGGGTCTCTGAAGCTTTCTTT
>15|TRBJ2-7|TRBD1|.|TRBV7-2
CASSSTGVYTYEQYF
TGTGCCAGCAGCTCAACAGGGGTATATACCTACGAGCAGTACTTC
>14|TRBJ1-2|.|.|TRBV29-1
CSVQPVLPNYGYTF
TGCAGCGTCCAACCGGTCCTGCCTAACTATGGCTACACCTTC
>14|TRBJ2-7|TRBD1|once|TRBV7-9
CASSLGGQPVAGYF
TGTGCCAGCAGCTTAGGGGGACAGCCCGTAGCTGGGTACTTC
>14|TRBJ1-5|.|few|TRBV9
CASSVDGARQPQHF
TGTGCCAGCAGCGTAGATGGGGCAAGGCAGCCCCAGCATTTT
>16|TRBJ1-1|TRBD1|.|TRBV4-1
CASSQNHPTGGTEAFF
TGCGCCAGCAGCCAAAATCACCCAACAGGGGGCACTGAAGCTTTCTTT
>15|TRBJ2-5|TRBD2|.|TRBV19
CASSPSGGPRETQYF
TGTGCCAGTAGTCCTAGCGGGGGCCCGCGAGAGACCCAGTACTTC
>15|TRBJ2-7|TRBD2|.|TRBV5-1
CASSFIAGGVKEQYF
TGCGCCAGCAGCTTCATAGCGGGAGGAGTAAAAGAGCAGTACTTC
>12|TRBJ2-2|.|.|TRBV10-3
CAISVVSGELFF
TGTGCCATCAGTGTAGTGAGCGGGGAGCTGTTTTTT
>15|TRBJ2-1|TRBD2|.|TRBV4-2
CASSPAGGRYNEQFF
TGTGCCAGCAGCCCTGCGGGGGGGCGCTACAATGAGCAGTTCTTC
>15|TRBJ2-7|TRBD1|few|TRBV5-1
CASSRTGTGLHEQYF
TGCGCCAGCAGCAGGACCGGGACAGGGTTGCACGAGCAGTACTTC
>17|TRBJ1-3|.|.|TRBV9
CASSSRGGLSSGNTIYF
TGTGCCAGCAGCTCAAGGGGGGGTTTAAGCTCTGGAAACACCATATATTTT
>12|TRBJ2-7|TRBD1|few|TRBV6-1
CASSGQGYEQYF
TGTGCCAGCAGTGGACAGGGCTACGAGCAGTACTTC
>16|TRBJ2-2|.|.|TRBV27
CASSAGDRLSPGELFF
TGTGCCAGCAGTGCGGGGGACAGGCTAAGCCCCGGGGAGCTGTTTTTT
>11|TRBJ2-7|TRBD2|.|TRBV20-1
CSAAGVYEQYF
TGCAGTGCCGCGGGAGTCTACGAGCAGTACTTC
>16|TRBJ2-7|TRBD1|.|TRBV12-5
CASGLEDRGKTYEQYF
TGTGCTAGTGGTTTGGAGGACAGGGGGAAGACCTACGAGCAGTACTTC
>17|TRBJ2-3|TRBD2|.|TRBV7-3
CASSPPGGGGAGDTQYF
TGTGCCAGCAGCCCCCCTGGCGGCGGGGGGGCGGGAGATACGCAGTATTTT
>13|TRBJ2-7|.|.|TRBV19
CASSRTGMEEQYF
TGTGCCAGTAGTAGAACAGGGATGGAAGAGCAGTACTTC
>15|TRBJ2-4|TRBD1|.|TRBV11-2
CASSLEGTGTNIQYF
TGTGCCAGCAGCTTAGAGGGGACAGGGACGAACATTCAGTACTTC
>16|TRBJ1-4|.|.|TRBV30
CAWSSGGDSTNEKLFF
TGTGCCTGGAGTAGTGGGGGGGACTCAACTAATGAAAAACTGTTTTTT
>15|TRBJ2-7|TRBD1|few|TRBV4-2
CASSQDGTGSYEQYF
TGTGCCAGCAGCCAAGACGGGACAGGTTCCTACGAGCAGTACTTC
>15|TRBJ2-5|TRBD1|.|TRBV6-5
CASSTRDRVQETQYF
TGTGCCAGCAGTACCCGGGACAGGGTTCAAGAGACCCAGTACTTC
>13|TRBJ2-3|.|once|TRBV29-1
CSVLQENTDTQYF
TGCAGCGTGTTACAGGAGAACACAGATACGCAGTATTTT
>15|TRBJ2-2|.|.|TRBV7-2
CASSFFEGLTGELFF
TGTGCCAGCAGCTTCTTCGAGGGTTTGACCGGGGAGCTGTTTTTT
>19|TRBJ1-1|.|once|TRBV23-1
CASSQLGSQVRDEHAEAFF
TGCGCCAGCAGTCAATTGGGATCACAAGTCAGGGATGAACACGCTGAAGCTTTCTTT
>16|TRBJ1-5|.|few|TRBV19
CASSIGSAGRNQPQHF
TGTGCCAGTAGTATAGGTTCCGCAGGGCGCAATCAGCCCCAGCATTTT
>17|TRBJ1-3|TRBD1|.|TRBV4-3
CASSQDAFGTGGNTIYF
TGCGCCAGCAGCCAAGACGCCTTCGGGACAGGAGGAAACACCATATATTTT
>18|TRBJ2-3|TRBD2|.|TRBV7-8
CASSTRLAGGHSTDTQYF
TGTGCCAGCAGCACAAGACTAGCGGGGGGGCATAGCACAGATACGCAGTATTTT
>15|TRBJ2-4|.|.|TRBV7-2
CASSLGGPAKNIQYF
TGTGCCAGCAGCTTAGGGGGCCCGGCCAAAAACATTCAGTACTTC
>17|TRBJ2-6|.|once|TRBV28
CASSFAGASSGANVLTF
TGTGCCAGCAGTTTTGCGGGGGCCTCCTCTGGGGCCAACGTCCTGACTTTC
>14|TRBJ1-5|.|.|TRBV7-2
CASSPDGHYQPQHF
TGTGCCAGCAGCCCAGACGGACACTATCAGCCCCAGCATTTT
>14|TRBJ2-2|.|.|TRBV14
CASSPDYNTGELFF
TGTGCCAGCAGCCCGGACTACAACACCGGGGAGCTGTTTTTT
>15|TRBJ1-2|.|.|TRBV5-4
CASSLGQDIGRGYTF
TGTGCCAGCAGCTTGGGACAGGACATTGGTCGTGGCTACACCTTC